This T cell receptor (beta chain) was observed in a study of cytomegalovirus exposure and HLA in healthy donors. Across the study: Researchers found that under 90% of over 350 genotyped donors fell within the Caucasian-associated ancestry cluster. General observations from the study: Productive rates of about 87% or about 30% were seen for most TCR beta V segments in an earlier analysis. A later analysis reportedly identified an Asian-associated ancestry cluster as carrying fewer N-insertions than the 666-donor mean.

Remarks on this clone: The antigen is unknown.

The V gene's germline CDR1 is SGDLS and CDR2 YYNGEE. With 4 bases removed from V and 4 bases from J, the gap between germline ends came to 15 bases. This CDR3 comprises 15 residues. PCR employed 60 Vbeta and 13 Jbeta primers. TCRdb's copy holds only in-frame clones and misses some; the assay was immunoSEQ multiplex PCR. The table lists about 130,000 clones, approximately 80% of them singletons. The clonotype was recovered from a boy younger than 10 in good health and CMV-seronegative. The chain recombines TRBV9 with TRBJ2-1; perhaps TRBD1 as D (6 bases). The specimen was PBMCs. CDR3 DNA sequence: TGTGCCAGCAGCCCAGTGGGGACACTATACAATGAGCAGTTCTTC. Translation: CASSPVGTLYNEQFF. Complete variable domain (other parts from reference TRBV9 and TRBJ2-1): DSGVTQTPKHLITATGQRVTLRCSPRSGDLSVYWYQQSLDQGLQFLIQYYNGEERAKGNILERFSAQQFPDLHSELNLSSLELGDSALYFCASSPVGTLYNEQFFGPGTRLTVL.